This is a list of T cell receptor beta chains from one sample in a study of Ad26.COV2.S vaccination and SARS-CoV-2 variants. Method: immunoSEQ multiplex PCR; TCRdb's copy keeps in-frame clones and lacks some. The profile covers 250,000 to 300,000 clones, with about 89% appearing a single time and around 3.5% taken by the ten largest. The material was peripheral blood, obtained in a trial of Ad26.COV2.S vaccine versus placebo. These TCRs come from a person between 18 and 65 years old who received the Ad26.COV2.S COVID-19 vaccine or a placebo. The conserved cysteine and the conserved F or W are not part of the CDR3 here.

TRBJ2-7 TRBV24-1 ATSDLLRPLHEQY
TRBJ1-1 TRBV6-2/TRBV6-3 ASSYSEGMNTEAF
TRBJ2-7 TRBV2 ASSDLKYEQY
TRBJ2-7 TRBV21-1 ASSKGGFGGTREQY
TRBJ2-3 TRBV7-9 ASSPGGSGSADTQY
TRBJ1-4 TRBV2 ASSEWQVAEKLF
TRBJ1-6 TRBV7-2 ASSPSGGWSPLH
TRBJ2-5 TRBV15 ATSRWKIAGEGETQY
TRBJ2-7 TRBV10-3 AISRTSGGESYEQY
TRBJ1-5 TRBV18 ASSQTGANRGNQPQH
TRBJ2-2 TRBV5-1 ASSFGTGSIGELF
TRBJ2-7 TRBV4-1 ASSQVAPRQVTYEQY
TRBJ2-4 TRBV6-5 ASSYSGNWDSGSVD
TRBJ1-3 TRBV7-3 ASSLGGGSGNTIY
TRBJ2-1 TRBV18 ASSPGHRRGRLDEQF
TRBJ2-1 TRBV18 ASSPGGLADNEQF
TRBJ1-1 TRBV6-5 ASSPGTMNTEAF